Presented here are 23 T cell receptor beta chains from one specimen sequenced in a study of cytomegalovirus exposure and HLA in healthy donors. Both 60 Vbeta primers and 13 Jbeta primers went into the PCR. This table comes from immunoSEQ multiplex PCR, and its TCRdb copy is limited to in-frame clones, with some not included. Of roughly 160,000 clones detected, roughly 85% appear once; the ten largest clones hold 1%. The sample was PBMCs. The receptors were gathered from a boy aged 2 to 9 in good health and CMV-seronegative.

This sequence joins TRBV9 and TRBJ2-7; 12 bases map to TRBD2. Germline V gene data show CDR1 as SGDLS and CDR2 as YYNGEE. With V trimmed by 2 bases and J by 1 base, 4 bases remained unmatched. The CDR3 is 16 amino acids. The DNA for the CDR3 is TGTGCCAGCAGCGTCTCCGGACTAGCGGGATCCTACGAGCAGTACTTC. It is translated as CASSVSGLAGSYEQYF.

The chain couples TRBV4-1 to TRBJ2-7; D gene ambiguous. V gave up 0 bases and J gave up 0 bases, with 6 bases separating them. In germline, CDR1 is MGHRA, CDR2 YSYEKL. The CDR3 length is 14 residues. The CDR3 region is CASSQEPSSYEQYF. Here the CDR3 DNA reads TGCGCCAGCAGCCAAGAACCCAGCTCCTACGAGCAGTACTTC.

The V call is TRBV6-1, the J call TRBJ2-1, with 15 bases matching TRBD2. Per germline, CDR1 MNHNS and CDR2 SASEGT. The V and J ends lost 5 bases and 7 bases, in that order; junction bases with no gene match: 3. There are 15 residues in the CDR3. CDR3 sequence: CASSRTSGGVNEQFF. The CDR3 bases are TGTGCCAGCAGTCGGACTAGCGGGGGGGTAAATGAGCAGTTCTTC.

The chain links TRBV2 to TRBJ2-1, with unresolved D. The CDR3 length is 15 residues. Germline CDR1 is SNHLY and CDR2 is FYNNEI. V was trimmed by 2 bases and J by 1 base, leaving 9 bases between them. Here the CDR3 DNA reads TGTGCCAGCAGTGAACCAATGACTTCCTACAATGAGCAGTTCTTC. Translated: CASSEPMTSYNEQFF. Filled out from reference TRBV2 and TRBJ2-1, the complete variable domain reads EPEVTQTPSHQVTQMGQEVILRCVPISNHLYFYWYRQILGQKVEFLVSFYNNEISEKSEIFDDQFSVERPDGSNFTLKIRSTKLEDSAMYFCASSEPMTSYNEQFFGPGTRLTVL.

Worth noting for this clone: Additional DNA sequences in this sample encode the identical CDR3. J is TRBJ2-5 and V is TRBV5-1; TRBD1 might be the D (5 bases). The germline gives CDR1 SGHRS, CDR2 YFSETQ. Trimming took off 1 base at V and 1 base at J, with 8 bases between the two ends. The CDR3 loop spans 14 amino acids. CDR3 sequence: CASSLSQAQETQYF. The CDR3 DNA follows: TGCGCCAGCAGCTTGTCACAGGCCCAAGAGACCCAGTACTTC.

V usage is TRBV15 and J usage is TRBJ2-1; TRBD2 agrees at 9 bases. The germline V gene has CDR1 LNHNV and CDR2 YYDKDF (reference sequence). The CDR3 spans 18 residues. V shed 3 bases, J shed 6 bases, and the junction held 15 bases outside the gene matches. CDR3 amino acids: CATSSTVLAGGWGNEQFF. The CDR3 nucleotides are TGTGCCACCAGCAGTACAGTCCTGGCGGGAGGGTGGGGCAATGAGCAGTTCTTC.

On this clone: Other DNA sequences of this sample code for an identical CDR3. This sequence joins TRBV19 and TRBJ2-7, with D unresolved. The CDR3 is 11 amino acids. CDR1 and CDR2 (germline): LNHDA, SQIVND (reference sequence). V lost 7 bases and J lost 1, with 5 bases in between. The CDR3 DNA follows: TGTGCCAGTACAGATTCCTACGAGCAGTACTTC. Translated: CASTDSYEQYF.

V and J are TRBV6-1 and TRBJ1-1, with TRBD1 identical over 7 bases. The CDR3 consists of 15 residues. The V gene's germline CDR1 is MNHNS and CDR2 SASEGT. V gave up 6 bases and J gave up 0 bases; unmatched junction bases: 7. In DNA form, the CDR3 reads TGTGCCAGCAGCCTAGGGACAGTGGTGAACACTGAAGCTTTCTTT. It translates to CASSLGTVVNTEAFF.

The chain recombines TRBV5-4 with TRBJ1-2, with 8 bases lining up with TRBD1. Germline values: CDR1 SGHNT, CDR2 YYREEE (reference sequence). The ends lost 4 bases at V and 4 bases at J; junction bases unmatched: 3. The CDR3 runs to 13 residues. CDR3 protein: CASSAGQVYGYTF. CDR3 sequence (DNA): TGTGCCAGCAGCGCGGGACAGGTCTATGGCTACACCTTC.

The V call is TRBV11-1, the J call TRBJ1-3, with unresolved D. V lost 3 bases to trimming and J lost 4 bases, with 10 bases between them. CDR1 and CDR2 from the germline V gene are SGHAT and FQDESV (reference sequence). The CDR3 runs 14 residues. This CDR3 is CASSLPGSGNTIYF. CDR3 bases: TGTGCCAGCAGCTTGCCAGGATCAGGAAACACCATATATTTT.

This clone was recorded only once. The chain joins TRBV7-6 to TRBJ1-1, with 7 bases lining up with TRBD1. The CDR3 consists of 15 residues. CDR1 is SGHVS, CDR2 FNYEAQ, per germline. The J segment lost 1 base and the V segment lost 2 bases, leaving 4 bases of the junction unmatched. In nucleotides, the CDR3 is TGTGCCAGCAGCTTAAGGGGACAGACGAACACTGAAGCTTTCTTT. It codes for CASSLRGQTNTEAFF.

The chain carries TRBV2 and TRBJ1-2; weak D call: TRBD1 (6 bases). The germline CDR1 and CDR2 sequences are SNHLY and FYNNEI. CDR3 length equals 14 residues. Trimming shortened V by 9 bases and J by 3 bases, and 17 bases separated the two germline ends. CDR3 loop: CARGFQGWYYGYTF. The CDR3 coding sequence is TGTGCCAGGGGCTTTCAGGGGTGGTACTATGGCTACACCTTC.

The table lists this clone with a count of one. The rearrangement joins TRBV30 to TRBJ2-7, with TRBD1 matching over 11 bases. The CDR3 contains 15 residues. Unmatched junction bases numbered 5, after V lost 0 bases and J lost 4 bases. CDR1 and CDR2 from the germline V gene are GTSNPN and SVGIG (reference sequence). CDR3 bases: TGTGCCTGGAGTGTCCCCGGGACAGGGGGGTACGAGCAGTACTTC. Encoded protein: CAWSVPGTGGYEQYF.

The rearrangement joins TRBV5-1 to TRBJ1-1, with TRBD1 matching over 8 bases. The CDR3 runs to 12 residues. J was trimmed by 8 bases and V by 3 bases; bases with no gene match: 3. CDR1 is SGHRS, CDR2 YFSETQ, per germline. DNA for the CDR3: TGCGCCAGCAGCTCAGGGGGCGCAGAAGCTTTCTTT. It encodes CASSSGGAEAFF. Supplemented by reference TRBV5-1 and TRBJ1-1, the full variable domain reads KAGVTQTPRYLIKTRGQQVTLSCSPISGHRSVSWYQQTPGQGLQFLFEYFSETQRNKGNFPGRFSGRQFSNSRSEMNVSTLELGDSALYLCASSSGGAEAFFGQGTRLTVV.

The chain joins TRBV6-1 to TRBJ1-2; TRBD1 agrees at 8 bases. This CDR3 spans 16 amino acids. CDR1 is MNHNS, CDR2 SASEGT, per germline. V trimming: 0 bases; J trimming: 4 bases; junction bases outside the gene matches: 7. This CDR3 is CASSEAGAGGLYGYTF. CDR3 in DNA: TGTGCCAGCAGTGAAGCGGGGGCAGGGGGCCTCTATGGCTACACCTTC.

The chain is built from TRBV6-6 and TRBJ2-1, with 9 bases lining up with TRBD1. Germline V lookup: CDR1 MNHNY, CDR2 SVGAGI (reference sequence). The CDR3 extends over 15 amino acids. The V gene end was trimmed by 5 bases and the J gene end by 5 bases; junction bases not matched to a gene: 7. The CDR3 nucleotides read TGTGCCAGCAGTCACAGGACAGGGGTAGACAATGAGCAGTTCTTC. Translated, it gives CASSHRTGVDNEQFF.

The rearrangement uses TRBV27 and TRBJ1-1, with TRBD1 identical over 9 bases. J was trimmed by 11 bases and V by 6 bases; bases with no gene match: 13. CDR1 and CDR2 from the germline V gene are MNHEY and SMNVEV (reference sequence). The CDR3 extends over 14 amino acids. CDR3 residues: CASSPHRGPKEAFF. CDR3 in DNA: TGTGCCAGCAGCCCCCACAGGGGGCCTAAGGAGGCTTTCTTT.

The chain employs TRBV6-5 and TRBJ1-2, with D possibly TRBD1 on 5 matching bases. The CDR3 consists of 15 residues. V gave up 7 bases and J gave up 1 base, with 16 bases separating them. The V gene's germline CDR1 is MNHEY and CDR2 SVGAGI. DNA for the CDR3: TGTGCCAGCACCCGCGCGGGGCAACATAACTATGGCTACACCTTC. Amino acids: CASTRAGQHNYGYTF.

The rearrangement joins TRBV4-1 to TRBJ1-2; D is possibly TRBD1 (5 bases). CDR3 length: 16 amino acids. Germline CDR1 is MGHRA and CDR2 is YSYEKL. The germline V and J ends were trimmed by 1 base and 5 bases, with 17 bases remaining between them. The CDR3 DNA follows: TGCGCCAGCAGCCAAGTTCCGACAGCACTCTCTTATGGCTACACCTTC. Translated, it gives CASSQVPTALSYGYTF.

This chain uses TRBV28 with TRBJ1-2; D is perhaps TRBD1 (5 bases). V was clipped by 8 bases and J by 6 bases, with 16 bases between them. Germline-derived CDR1 and CDR2 are MDHEN and SYDVKM. This CDR3 spans 13 amino acids. The chain's CDR3 is CASGAPTKHGYTF. The DNA of the CDR3 is TGTGCCAGCGGGGCCCCAACCAAGCATGGCTACACCTTC.

This clone was seen only once. The rearrangement uses TRBV20-1 and TRBJ1-1, with a weak D call TRBD1 (5 bases). CDR1 DFQATT and CDR2 SNEGSKA come from the germline V gene (reference sequence). There are 11 residues in the CDR3. Trimming pared 3 bases from V and 7 bases from J, leaving 9 bases between. CDR3 bases: TGCAGTGCTAGGGGGGGGAATGAAGCTTTCTTT. Translated, it gives CSARGGNEAFF.

The rearrangement joins TRBV5-1 to TRBJ2-1, with D unclear. CDR1 is SGHRS, CDR2 YFSETQ, per germline. The CDR3 has 14 amino acids. V lost 0 bases, J lost 4 bases, and 8 bases lay in between. DNA for the CDR3: TGCGCCAGCAGCTTGGTACCCCTATACAATGAGCAGTTCTTC. This gives the protein CASSLVPLYNEQFF.

This clone was recorded only once. The chain is built from TRBV9 and TRBJ2-1; 7 bases fit TRBD1. The CDR3 loop spans 17 amino acids. Germline V lookup: CDR1 SGDLS, CDR2 YYNGEE. Unmatched junction bases numbered 8, after V lost 2 bases and J lost 0 bases. CDR3 nucleotides: TGTGCCAGCAGCGTTAACCCCACAGGGGTCTCCTACAATGAGCAGTTCTTC. This gives the protein CASSVNPTGVSYNEQFF.